This T cell receptor (beta chain) was captured by sequencing in a study of brain T cells in children with intractable seizures. Study-level points and caveats: Pre-surgery blood may have been undersampled, hiding some clones. Only CDR3 sequence similarity suggested viral specificity, without known HCMV serostatus.

The CDR3 totals 15 residues. Germline CDR1 MGHRA, CDR2 YSYEKL. The V end lost 1 base, the J end lost 2 bases, and 12 bases lay between the germline ends. Specified time point: blood from clinic visit 5 months post-surgery; TSC patient then seizure free. Only cases whose brain tissue showed the highest T cell transcript signatures were sequenced. Patients received at least one anti-epileptic drug before surgery. This clone was detected only a few times. No antigen is known for it. Some clones are missing from TCRdb's copy, which holds only in-frame ones; the method was immunoSEQ multiplex PCR. The sample has 340,000 or so clones, about 94% seen once; the top ten hold 4.5% to 7%.

The gene calls are TRBV4-1 and TRBJ2-7; D gene uncertain. This receptor was identified in a boy under two years old with tuberous sclerosis and intractable seizures. The sequencing here drew on peripheral blood, taken about 5 months after surgery. In DNA, the CDR3 is TGCGCCAGCAGCCAAGTCTCTACCGACACCTACGAGCAGTACTTC. The encoded protein is CASSQVSTDTYEQYF.